This T cell receptor (beta chain) appears in the sequencing data of a study of blood T cell repertoires in COVID-19. Study-wide background: Samples came from the United States, Italy and Spain, spanning acute and convalescent COVID-19.

Data came from immunoSEQ multiplex PCR; TCRdb stores just in-frame clones and leaves some out. This table has more than 100,000 clones, around 81% appearing once. The germline CDR1 and CDR2 sequences are LNHDA and SQIVND (reference sequence). Trimming took off 11 bases at V and 3 bases at J, with 11 bases between the two ends. There are 13 residues in the CDR3. The rearrangement joins TRBV19 to TRBJ1-6; D ambiguous. The sample consisted of peripheral blood. The receptor was isolated from a woman in her sixties with active or convalescent COVID-19. CDR3 in DNA: TGTGCCGTCGCGGCCTTCTATAATTCACCCCTCCACTTT. It codes for CAVAAFYNSPLHF.